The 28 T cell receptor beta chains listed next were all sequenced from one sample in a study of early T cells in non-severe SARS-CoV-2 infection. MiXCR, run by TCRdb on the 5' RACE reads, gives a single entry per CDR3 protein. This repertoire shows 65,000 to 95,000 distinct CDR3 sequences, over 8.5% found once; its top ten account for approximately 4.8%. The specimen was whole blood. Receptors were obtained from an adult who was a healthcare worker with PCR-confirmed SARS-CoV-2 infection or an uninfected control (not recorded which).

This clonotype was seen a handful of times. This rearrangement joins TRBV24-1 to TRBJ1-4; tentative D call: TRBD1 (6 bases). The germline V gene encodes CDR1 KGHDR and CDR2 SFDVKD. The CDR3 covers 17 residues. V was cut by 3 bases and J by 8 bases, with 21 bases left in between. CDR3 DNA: TGTGCCACCAGTGATCCTGGGAAGGGGGATGCGGGGGAAAAACTGTTTTTT. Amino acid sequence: CATSDPGKGDAGEKLFF.

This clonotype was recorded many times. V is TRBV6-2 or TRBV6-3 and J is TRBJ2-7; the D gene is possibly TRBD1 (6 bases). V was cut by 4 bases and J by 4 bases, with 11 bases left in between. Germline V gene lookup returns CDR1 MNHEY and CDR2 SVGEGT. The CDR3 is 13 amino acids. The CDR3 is CASSFSQGYEQYF. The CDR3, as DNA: TGTGCCAGCAGTTTTTCGCAGGGGTACGAGCAGTACTTC.

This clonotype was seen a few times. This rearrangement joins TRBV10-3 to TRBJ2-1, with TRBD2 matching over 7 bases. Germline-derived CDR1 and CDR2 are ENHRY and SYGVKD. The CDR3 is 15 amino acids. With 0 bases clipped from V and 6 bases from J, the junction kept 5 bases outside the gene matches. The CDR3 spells CAISESGLAANEQFF. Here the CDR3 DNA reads TGTGCCATCAGTGAGTCAGGGCTAGCGGCCAATGAGCAGTTCTTC.

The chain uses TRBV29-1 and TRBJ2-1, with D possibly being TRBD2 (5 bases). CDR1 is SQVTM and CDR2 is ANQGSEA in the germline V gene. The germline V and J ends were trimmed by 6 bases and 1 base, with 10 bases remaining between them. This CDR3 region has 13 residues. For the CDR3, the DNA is TGCAGCGTCCAGAGAGGGTCCTACAATGAGCAGTTCTTC. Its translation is CSVQRGSYNEQFF.

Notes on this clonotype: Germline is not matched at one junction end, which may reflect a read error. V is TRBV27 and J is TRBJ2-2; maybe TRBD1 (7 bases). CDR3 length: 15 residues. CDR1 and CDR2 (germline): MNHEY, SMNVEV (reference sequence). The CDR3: CASSFSGGGTGKLFF. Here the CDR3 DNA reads TGTGCCAGCAGTTTCTCAGGGGGAGGAACCGGGAAGCTGTTTTTT.

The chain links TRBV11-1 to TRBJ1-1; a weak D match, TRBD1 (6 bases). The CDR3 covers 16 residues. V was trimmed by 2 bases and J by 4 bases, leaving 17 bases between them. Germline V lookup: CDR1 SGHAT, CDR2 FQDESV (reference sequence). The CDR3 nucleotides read TGTGCCAGCAGCTTAAGATTTCGCAGGGGTAGCACTGAAGCTTTCTTT. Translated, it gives CASSLRFRRGSTEAFF.

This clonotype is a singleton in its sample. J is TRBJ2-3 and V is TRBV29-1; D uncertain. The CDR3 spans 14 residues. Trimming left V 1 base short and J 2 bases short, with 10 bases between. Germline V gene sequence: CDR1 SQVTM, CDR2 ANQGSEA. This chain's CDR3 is CSVEGQQSTDTQYF. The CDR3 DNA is TGCAGCGTTGAAGGCCAGCAATCCACAGATACGCAGTATTTT.

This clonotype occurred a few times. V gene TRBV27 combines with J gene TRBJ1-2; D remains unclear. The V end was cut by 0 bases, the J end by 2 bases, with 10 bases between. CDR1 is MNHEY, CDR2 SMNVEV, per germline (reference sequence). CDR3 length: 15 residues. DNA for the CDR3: TGTGCCAGCAGTTTATCCCGGACGGGAAACTATGGCTACACCTTC. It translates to CASSLSRTGNYGYTF.

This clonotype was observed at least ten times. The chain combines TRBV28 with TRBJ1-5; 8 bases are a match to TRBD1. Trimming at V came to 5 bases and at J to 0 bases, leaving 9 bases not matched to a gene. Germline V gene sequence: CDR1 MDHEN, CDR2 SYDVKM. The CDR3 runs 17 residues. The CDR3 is CASSRQGPPYSNQPQHF. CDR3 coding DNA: TGTGCCAGCAGTCGACAGGGGCCACCATATAGCAATCAGCCCCAGCATTTT.

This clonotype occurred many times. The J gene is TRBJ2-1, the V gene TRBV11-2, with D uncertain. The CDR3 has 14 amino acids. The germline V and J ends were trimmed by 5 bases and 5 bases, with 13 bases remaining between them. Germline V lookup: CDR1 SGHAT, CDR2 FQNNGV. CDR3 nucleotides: TGTGCCAGCAGCCCCCTGCGTCCCGACAATGAGCAGTTCTTC. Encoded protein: CASSPLRPDNEQFF.

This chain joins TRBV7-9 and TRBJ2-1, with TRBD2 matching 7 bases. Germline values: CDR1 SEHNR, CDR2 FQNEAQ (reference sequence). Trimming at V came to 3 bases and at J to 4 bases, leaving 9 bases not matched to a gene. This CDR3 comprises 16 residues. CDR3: CASSLLEASGYNEQFF. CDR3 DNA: TGTGCCAGCAGCTTGCTCGAGGCTAGCGGTTACAATGAGCAGTTCTTC.

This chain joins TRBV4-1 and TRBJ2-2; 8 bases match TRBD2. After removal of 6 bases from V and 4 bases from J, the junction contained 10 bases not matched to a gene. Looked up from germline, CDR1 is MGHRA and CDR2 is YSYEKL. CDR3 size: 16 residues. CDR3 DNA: TGCGCCAGCAGAGACCCGGGACTAGATGTCACCGGGGAGCTGTTTTTT. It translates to CASRDPGLDVTGELFF.

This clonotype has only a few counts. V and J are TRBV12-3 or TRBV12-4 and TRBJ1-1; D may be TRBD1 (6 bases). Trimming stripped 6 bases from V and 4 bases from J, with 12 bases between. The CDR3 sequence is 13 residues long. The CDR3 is CASSLQGPTEAFF. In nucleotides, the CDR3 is TGTGCCAGCAGCCTCCAGGGGCCCACTGAAGCTTTCTTT.

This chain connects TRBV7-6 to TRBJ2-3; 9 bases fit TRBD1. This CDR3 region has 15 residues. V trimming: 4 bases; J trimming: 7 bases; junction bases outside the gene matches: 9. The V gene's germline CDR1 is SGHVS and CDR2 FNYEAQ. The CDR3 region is CASSSGQGVSHTQYF. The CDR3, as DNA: TGTGCCAGCAGCTCGGGACAGGGAGTGAGCCATACGCAGTATTTT. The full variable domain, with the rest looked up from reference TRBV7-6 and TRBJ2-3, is GAGVSQSPRYKVTKRGQDVALRCDPISGHVSLYWYRQALGQGPEFLTYFNYEAQQDKSGLPNDRFSAERPEGSISTLTIQRTEQRDSAMYRCASSSGQGVSHTQYFGPGTRLTVL.

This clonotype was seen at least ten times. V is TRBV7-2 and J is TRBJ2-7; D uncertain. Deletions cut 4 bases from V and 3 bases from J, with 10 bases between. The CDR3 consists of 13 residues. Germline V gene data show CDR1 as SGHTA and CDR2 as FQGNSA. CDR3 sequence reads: CASSSRPGYEQYF. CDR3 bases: TGTGCCAGCAGCTCCCGCCCTGGCTACGAGCAGTACTTC.

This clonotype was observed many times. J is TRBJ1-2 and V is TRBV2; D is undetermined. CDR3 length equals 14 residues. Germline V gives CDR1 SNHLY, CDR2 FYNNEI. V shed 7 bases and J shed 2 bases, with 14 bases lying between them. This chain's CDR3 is CASTRGRTNYGYTF. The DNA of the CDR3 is TGTGCCAGCACCCGAGGCCGAACGAACTATGGCTACACCTTC.

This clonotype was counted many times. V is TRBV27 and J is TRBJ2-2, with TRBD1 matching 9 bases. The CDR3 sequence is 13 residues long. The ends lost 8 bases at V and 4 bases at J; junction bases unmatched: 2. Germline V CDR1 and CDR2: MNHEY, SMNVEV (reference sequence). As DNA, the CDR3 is TGTGCCAGCTCGACAGGGGGCACCGGGGAGCTGTTTTTT. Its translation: CASSTGGTGELFF.

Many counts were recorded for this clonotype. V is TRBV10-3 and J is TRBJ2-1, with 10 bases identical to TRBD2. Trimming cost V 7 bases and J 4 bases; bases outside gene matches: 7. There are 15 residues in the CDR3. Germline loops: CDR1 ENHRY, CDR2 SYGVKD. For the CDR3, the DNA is TGTGCCATCAACCCCGGGACTAGCGATTACAATGAGCAGTTCTTC. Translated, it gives CAINPGTSDYNEQFF.

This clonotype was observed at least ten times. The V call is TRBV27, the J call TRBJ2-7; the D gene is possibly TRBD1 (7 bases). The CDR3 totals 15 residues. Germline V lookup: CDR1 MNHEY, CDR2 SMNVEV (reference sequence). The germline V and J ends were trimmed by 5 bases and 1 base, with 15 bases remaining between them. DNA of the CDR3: TGTGCCAGCAGTCCGCGGGACAGCCTTTCCTACGAGCAGTACTTC. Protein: CASSPRDSLSYEQYF.

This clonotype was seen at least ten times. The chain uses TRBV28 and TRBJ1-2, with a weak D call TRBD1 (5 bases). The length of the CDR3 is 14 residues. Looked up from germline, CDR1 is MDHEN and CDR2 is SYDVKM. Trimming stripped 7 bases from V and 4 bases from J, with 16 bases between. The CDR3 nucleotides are TGTGCCAGCACCGCTCCGGGGGTGACCTATGGCTACACCTTC. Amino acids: CASTAPGVTYGYTF.

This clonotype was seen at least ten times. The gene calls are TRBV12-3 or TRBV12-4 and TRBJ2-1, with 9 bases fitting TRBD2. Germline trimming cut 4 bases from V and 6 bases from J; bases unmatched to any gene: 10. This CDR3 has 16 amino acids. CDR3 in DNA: TGTGCCAGCAGTTCGGGCCCTAGCGGGGTGAGCAATGAGCAGTTCTTC. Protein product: CASSSGPSGVSNEQFF.

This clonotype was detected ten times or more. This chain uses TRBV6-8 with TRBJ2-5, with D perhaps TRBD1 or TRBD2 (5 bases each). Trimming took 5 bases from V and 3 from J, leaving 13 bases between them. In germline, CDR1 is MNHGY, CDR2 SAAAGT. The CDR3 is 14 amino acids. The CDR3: CASSKRDAEETQYF. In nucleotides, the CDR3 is TGTGCCAGCAGTAAACGGGACGCTGAAGAGACCCAGTACTTC.

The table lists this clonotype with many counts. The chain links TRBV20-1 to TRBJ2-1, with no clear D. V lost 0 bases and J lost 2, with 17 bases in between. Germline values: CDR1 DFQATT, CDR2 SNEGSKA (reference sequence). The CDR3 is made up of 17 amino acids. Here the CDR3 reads CSARDSLRHPPYNEQFF. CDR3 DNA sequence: TGCAGTGCTAGAGATTCTTTAAGACACCCTCCCTACAATGAGCAGTTCTTC.

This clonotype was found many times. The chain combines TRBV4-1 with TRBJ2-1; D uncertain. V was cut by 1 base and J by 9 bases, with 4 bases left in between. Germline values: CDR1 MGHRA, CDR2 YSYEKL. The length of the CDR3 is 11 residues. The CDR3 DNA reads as TGCGCCAGCAGCCAAGCTAGTGAGCAGTTCTTC. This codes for CASSQASEQFF.

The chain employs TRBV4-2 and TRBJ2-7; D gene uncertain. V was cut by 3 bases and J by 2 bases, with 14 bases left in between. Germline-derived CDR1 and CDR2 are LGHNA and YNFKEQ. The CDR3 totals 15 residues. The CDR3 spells CASSQTFNAAYEQYF. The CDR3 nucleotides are TGTGCCAGCAGCCAGACTTTTAACGCAGCCTACGAGCAGTACTTC.

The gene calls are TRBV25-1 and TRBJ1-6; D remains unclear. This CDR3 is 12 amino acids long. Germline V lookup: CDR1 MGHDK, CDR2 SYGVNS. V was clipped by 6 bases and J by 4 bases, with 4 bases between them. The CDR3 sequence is CASSRYNSPLHF. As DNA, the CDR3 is TGTGCCAGCAGCAGGTATAATTCACCCCTCCACTTT.

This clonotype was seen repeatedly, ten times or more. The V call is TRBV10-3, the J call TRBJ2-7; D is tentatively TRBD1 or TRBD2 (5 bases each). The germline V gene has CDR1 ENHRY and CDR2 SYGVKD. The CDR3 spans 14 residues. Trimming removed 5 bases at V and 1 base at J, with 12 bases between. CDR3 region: CAISTGTSSYEQYF. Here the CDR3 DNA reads TGTGCCATCAGTACCGGGACCTCGTCCTACGAGCAGTACTTC.

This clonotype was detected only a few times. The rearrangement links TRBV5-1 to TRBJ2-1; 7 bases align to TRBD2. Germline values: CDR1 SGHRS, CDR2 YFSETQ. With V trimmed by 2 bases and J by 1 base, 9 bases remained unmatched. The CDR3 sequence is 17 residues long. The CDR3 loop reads CASSFSTSASSYNEQFF. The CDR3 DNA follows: TGCGCCAGCAGCTTTTCAACTAGCGCATCTTCCTACAATGAGCAGTTCTTC.